The source of this T cell receptor (beta chain) is a study of vaccination and CD4 T cells after COVID-19. Overall study: Median time from second vaccine dose to sampling was about 70 days (14 to 241).

Notes on this clonotype: Its antigen is not identified.

Sequencing of the DNA from cultured CD4+ T cells was carried out with the Oncomine TCR Beta short-read assay. Genomic DNA extraction was carried out from cultured CD4+ T cells. TCRdb fed the PCR reads into MiXCR, producing one record per CDR3 protein. The data contain some 5,000 distinct CDR3 sequences, around three quarters of them singletons. Germline V gene lookup returns CDR1 SGHTA and CDR2 FQGTGA. This CDR3 spans 14 amino acids. Unmatched junction bases numbered 4, after V lost 3 bases and J lost 6 bases. This sample's treatment: roughly 11-day PBMC culture with coronavirus spike peptide pools or control peptides (ViraFEST assay).

The rearrangement uses TRBV7-3 and TRBJ2-2; 7 nucleotides agree with TRBD1. This receptor was identified in a human donor who had recovered from COVID-19. The sample comprised CD4+ T cells from blood, cultured in vitro. In nucleotides, the CDR3 is TGTGCCAGCAGCTTCACAGGGGCGGCCGGGGAGCTGTTTTTT. It encodes CASSFTGAAGELFF.